The next 7 T cell receptor beta chains were all read from a single sample in a study of vaccination effects on CD4 cells after COVID-19. Assay: immunoSEQ multiplex PCR; the TCRdb copy retains only in-frame clones and omits some. The sample yields tens of thousands of clones, roughly 74% seen once. For these TCRs, the target antigens are not known. On roughly day 9 of culture, CD4+ T cells were separated out. The material sequenced was CD4+ T cells from PBMCs cultured without peptide, taken before COVID-19 vaccination. The receptors derive from a human donor who had a prior SARS-CoV-2 infection.

V is TRBV5-1 and J is TRBJ2-2, with TRBD1 matching 8 bases. Trimming at V came to 0 bases and at J to 7 bases, leaving 17 bases not matched to a gene. The germline CDR1 and CDR2 sequences are SGHRS and YFSETQ. CDR3 length: 19 amino acids. The CDR3 sequence: CASSLVGQGAPGVYGELFF. The CDR3 DNA reads as TGCGCCAGCAGCTTGGTGGGCCAGGGGGCGCCCGGAGTCTACGGGGAGCTGTTTTTT.

This chain links TRBV5-1 with TRBJ2-5; D is undetermined. There are 16 residues in the CDR3. Germline CDR1 SGHRS, CDR2 YFSETQ. V was trimmed by 2 bases and J by 7 bases, leaving 21 bases between them. The CDR3 DNA sequence: TGCGCCAGCAGCTTAGATCCGTATCCATTGTTGGGGACCCAGTACTTC. Translation gives CASSLDPYPLLGTQYF.

The J gene is TRBJ1-4, the V gene TRBV6-6, with a tentative D call TRBD1 (6 bases). Germline V CDR1 and CDR2: MNHNY, SVGAGI (reference sequence). V dropped 7 bases and J dropped 8 bases, with 14 bases sitting between them. The CDR3 sequence is 13 residues long. The CDR3 sequence is CASKRGGEEKLFF. In DNA form, the CDR3 reads TGTGCCAGCAAGAGGGGGGGAGAGGAAAAACTGTTTTTT.

This clone has just a few counts. The V gene is TRBV7-9, the J gene TRBJ1-4, with TRBD1 as a possible D gene (5 bases). Trimming removed 8 bases at V and 7 bases at J, with 5 bases between. Germline CDR1 is SEHNR and CDR2 is FQNEAQ (reference sequence). CDR3 length equals 10 residues. The CDR3, as DNA: TGTGCCAGCGGGGGTGAAAAACTGTTTTTT. Residues: CASGGEKLFF.

This chain connects TRBV4-1 to TRBJ1-2; the match to TRBD1 covers 9 bases. Germline V lookup: CDR1 MGHRA, CDR2 YSYEKL. Unmatched junction bases numbered 5, after V lost 6 bases and J lost 3 bases. There are 14 residues in the CDR3. The CDR3 here is CASSRQGDDYGYTF. The CDR3 DNA reads TGCGCCAGCAGTAGACAGGGGGACGACTATGGCTACACCTTC.

CDR3 DNA: TGTGCCAGCAGTCCATTACGGGGGAGTGAGAACATTCAGTACTTC. Translated, it gives CASSPLRGSENIQYF. The V and J genes are TRBV28 and TRBJ2-4, with a tentative D call TRBD2 (6 bases). Germline loops: CDR1 MDHEN, CDR2 SYDVKM. Trimming shortened V by 5 bases and J by 7 bases, and 18 bases separated the two germline ends. The CDR3 consists of 15 residues.

The genes are TRBV6-5 and TRBJ2-7; no firm D call. Trimming cost V 2 bases and J 7 bases, with 15 bases left between them. CDR1 and CDR2 (germline): MNHEY, SVGAGI. The CDR3 is 14 amino acids. The CDR3 bases are TGTGCCAGCAGTTACGTGGTTGGGGTGGGGGAGCAGTACTTC. Protein product: CASSYVVGVGEQYF.